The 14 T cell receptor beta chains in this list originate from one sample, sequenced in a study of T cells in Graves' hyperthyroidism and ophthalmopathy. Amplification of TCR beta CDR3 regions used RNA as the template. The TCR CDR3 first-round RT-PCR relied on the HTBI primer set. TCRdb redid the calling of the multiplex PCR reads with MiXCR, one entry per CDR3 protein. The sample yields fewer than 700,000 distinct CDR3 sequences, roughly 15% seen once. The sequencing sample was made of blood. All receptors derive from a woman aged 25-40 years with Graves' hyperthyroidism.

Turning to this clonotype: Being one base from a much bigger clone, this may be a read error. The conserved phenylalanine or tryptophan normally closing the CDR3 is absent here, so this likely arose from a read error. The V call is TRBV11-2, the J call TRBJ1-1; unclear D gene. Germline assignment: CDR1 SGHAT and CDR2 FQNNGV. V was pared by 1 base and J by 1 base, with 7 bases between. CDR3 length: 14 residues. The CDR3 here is CASSLVWGNTEAFL. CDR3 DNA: TGTGCCAGCAGCTTAGTCTGGGGGAACACTGAAGCTTTCCTT.

The CDR3 coding sequence is TGCGCCAGCAGCTTGGCCGTCGGGGGGCGGGAGCAGTACTTC. This codes for CASSLAVGGREQYF. The chain uses TRBV5-1 and TRBJ2-7, with D possibly matching TRBD2 (7 bases). Germline V gives CDR1 SGHRS, CDR2 YFSETQ. Trimming shortened V by 0 bases and J by 7 bases, and 14 bases separated the two germline ends. The length of the CDR3 is 14 residues.

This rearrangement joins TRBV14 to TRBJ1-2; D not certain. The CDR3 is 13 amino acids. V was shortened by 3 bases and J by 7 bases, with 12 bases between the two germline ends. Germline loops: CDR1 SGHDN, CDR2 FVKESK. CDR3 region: CASSQIYWSGYTF. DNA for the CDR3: TGTGCCAGCAGCCAGATCTATTGGAGTGGCTACACCTTC.

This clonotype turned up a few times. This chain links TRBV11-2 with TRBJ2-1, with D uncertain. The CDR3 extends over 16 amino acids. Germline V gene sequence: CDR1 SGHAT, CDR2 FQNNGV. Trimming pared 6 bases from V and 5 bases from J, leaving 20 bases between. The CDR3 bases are TGTGCCAGCAGTCTTAGAATGCCTATCGACCACAATGAGCAGTTCTTC. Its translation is CASSLRMPIDHNEQFF.

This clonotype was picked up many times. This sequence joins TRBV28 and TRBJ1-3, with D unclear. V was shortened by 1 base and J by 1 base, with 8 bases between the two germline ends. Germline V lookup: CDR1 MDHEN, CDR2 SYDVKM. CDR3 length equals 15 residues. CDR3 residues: CASSLYGGSGNTIYF. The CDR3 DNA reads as TGTGCCAGCAGTTTATATGGAGGGTCTGGAAACACCATATATTTT.

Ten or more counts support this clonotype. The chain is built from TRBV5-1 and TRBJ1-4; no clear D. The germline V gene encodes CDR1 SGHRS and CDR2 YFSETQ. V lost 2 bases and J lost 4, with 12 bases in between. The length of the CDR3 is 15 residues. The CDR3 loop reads CASSFGQVVNEKLFF. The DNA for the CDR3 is TGCGCCAGCAGCTTTGGGCAGGTGGTTAATGAAAAACTGTTTTTT.

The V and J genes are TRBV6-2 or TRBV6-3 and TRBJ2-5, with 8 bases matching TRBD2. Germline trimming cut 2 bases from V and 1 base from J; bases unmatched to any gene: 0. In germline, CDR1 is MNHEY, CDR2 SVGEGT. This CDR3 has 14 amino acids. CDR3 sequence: CASSYGTSQETQYF. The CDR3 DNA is TGTGCCAGCAGTTACGGGACTAGCCAAGAGACCCAGTACTTC.

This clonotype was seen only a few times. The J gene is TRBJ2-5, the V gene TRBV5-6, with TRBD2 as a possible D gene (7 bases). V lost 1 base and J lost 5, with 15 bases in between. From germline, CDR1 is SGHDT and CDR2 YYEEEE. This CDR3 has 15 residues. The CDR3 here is CASSLYGGGGETQYF. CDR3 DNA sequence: TGTGCCAGCAGCTTGTACGGAGGGGGGGGGGAGACCCAGTACTTC.

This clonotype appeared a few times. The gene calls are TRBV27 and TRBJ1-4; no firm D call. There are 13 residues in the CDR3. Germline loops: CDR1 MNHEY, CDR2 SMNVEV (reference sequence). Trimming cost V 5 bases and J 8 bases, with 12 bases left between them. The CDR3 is CASSLTGREKLFF. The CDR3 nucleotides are TGTGCCAGCAGTCTCACGGGCCGAGAAAAACTGTTTTTT.

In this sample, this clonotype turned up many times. CDR3 bases: TGTGCCTGGATGAGGAGCACTGAAGCTTTCTTT. It yields the protein CAWMRSTEAFF. The chain combines TRBV30 with TRBJ1-1; D gene unclear. Trimming left V 4 bases short and J 4 bases short, with 7 bases between. Germline values: CDR1 GTSNPN, CDR2 SVGIG (reference sequence). This CDR3 comprises 11 residues.

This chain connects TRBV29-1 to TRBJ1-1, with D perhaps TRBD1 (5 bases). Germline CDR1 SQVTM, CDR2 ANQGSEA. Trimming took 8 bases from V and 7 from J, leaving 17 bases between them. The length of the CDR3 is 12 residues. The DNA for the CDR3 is TGCAGCCCGAGAGCGTACGGGGGTGAAGCTTTCTTT. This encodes CSPRAYGGEAFF.

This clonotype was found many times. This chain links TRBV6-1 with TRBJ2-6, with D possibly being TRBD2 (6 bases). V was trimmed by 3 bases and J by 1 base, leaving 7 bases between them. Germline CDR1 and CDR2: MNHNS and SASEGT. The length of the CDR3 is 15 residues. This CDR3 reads CASSEGGSGANVLTF. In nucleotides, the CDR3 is TGTGCCAGCAGTGAGGGAGGTTCTGGGGCCAACGTCCTGACTTTC.

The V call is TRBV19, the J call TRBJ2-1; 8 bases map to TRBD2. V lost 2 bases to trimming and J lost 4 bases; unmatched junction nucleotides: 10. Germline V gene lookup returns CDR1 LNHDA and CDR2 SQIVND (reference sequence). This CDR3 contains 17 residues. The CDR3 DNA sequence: TGTGCCAGTAGTATAAGCGGGTTAGCGGGACGGTACAATGAGCAGTTCTTC. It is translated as CASSISGLAGRYNEQFF.

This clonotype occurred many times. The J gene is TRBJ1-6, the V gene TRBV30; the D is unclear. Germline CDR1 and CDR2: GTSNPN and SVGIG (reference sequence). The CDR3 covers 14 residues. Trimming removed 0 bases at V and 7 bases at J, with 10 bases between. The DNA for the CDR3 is TGTGCCTGGAGTGTAGGATTACTCAATTCACCCCTCCACTTT. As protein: CAWSVGLLNSPLHF. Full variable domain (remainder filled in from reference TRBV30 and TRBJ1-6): SQTIHQWPATLVQPVGSPLSLECTVEGTSNPNLYWYRQAAGRGLQLLFYSVGIGQISSEVPQNLSASRPQDRQFILSSKKLLLSDSGFYLCAWSVGLLNSPLHFGNGTRLTVT.